The 5 T cell receptor beta chains below all came from one sample that was sequenced in a study of T cell responses to AZD1222 COVID-19 vaccine. The data were produced by immunoSEQ multiplex PCR, yet TCRdb's version contains in-frame clones alone and is incomplete. The sample includes around 78,000 clones, roughly 87% of them seen just once. Material: peripheral blood, obtained on day 0 of AZD1222 vaccination. The source is an adult in good health.

The rearrangement joins TRBV9 to TRBJ2-2, with 10 bases identical to TRBD1. With V trimmed by 4 bases and J by 0 bases, 3 bases remained unmatched. This CDR3 has 16 amino acids. Germline-derived CDR1 and CDR2 are SGDLS and YYNGEE. CDR3 DNA sequence: TGTGCCAGCAGCTTAGGGACAGGGGCGAACACCGGGGAGCTGTTTTTT. Translated, it gives CASSLGTGANTGELFF.

V is TRBV7-9 and J is TRBJ1-2, with 8 bases matching TRBD1. The CDR3 spans 15 residues. With V trimmed by 1 base and J by 5 bases, 6 bases remained unmatched. In germline, CDR1 is SEHNR, CDR2 FQNEAQ (reference sequence). CDR3 amino acids: CASSLDGTGLYGYTF. The CDR3, as DNA: TGTGCCAGCAGCTTAGATGGGACAGGACTATATGGCTACACCTTC.

CDR3 amino acids: CASRETSGGPETQYF. In DNA form, the CDR3 reads TGTGCCAGCAGGGAGACTAGCGGGGGCCCAGAGACCCAGTACTTC. The rearrangement links TRBV6-5 to TRBJ2-5; 12 bases are shared with TRBD2. Trimming removed 6 bases from V and 4 bases from J; junction bases left unmatched: 6. CDR1 is MNHEY and CDR2 is SVGAGI in the germline V gene. The CDR3 spans 15 residues.

V usage is TRBV7-8 and J usage is TRBJ1-1; no clear D. The CDR3 length is 16 residues. Germline V CDR1 and CDR2: SGHVS, FQNEAQ. Trimming stripped 1 base from V and 0 bases from J, with 12 bases between. The chain's CDR3 is CASSLEIGKVNTEAFF. The CDR3 nucleotides read TGTGCCAGCAGCTTAGAGATCGGTAAGGTGAACACTGAAGCTTTCTTT.

In its sample, this clone was seen a few times. This rearrangement joins TRBV3-1 (or the pseudogene TRBV3-2) to TRBJ1-2, with unresolved D. Germline CDR1 is LGHDT and CDR2 is YNNKEL (reference sequence). This CDR3 region has 13 residues. The V and J ends lost 1 base and 3 bases respectively, with 6 bases between them. CDR3 nucleotide sequence: TGTGCCAGCAGCCAAGGGAACTACTATGGCTACACCTTC. Encoded protein: CASSQGNYYGYTF.